This T cell receptor (beta chain) was captured in a study of T-cell memory formation after mild COVID-19. Study-wide background: TCR clusters were mostly confined to one donor each.

The study, taken as a whole, reports: CD4+ clones that contracted lay mainly in CM and EM; CD8+ ones lay in EMRA. Contracting clones from day 15 to 85 showed balanced CD4/CD8; later expanders favored CD4+.

TCRdb re-derived calls from the 5' RACE reads in MiXCR, one entry per CDR3 protein. The sample holds 95,000 to 120,000 distinct CDR3 sequences; about a fifth are singletons and the top ten take 40% to 50%. Points on this clonotype: The antigen is unknown.

The CDR3 sequence is 15 residues long. Germline loops: CDR1 LGHNA, CDR2 YSLEER. V lost 1 base and J 5 bases, leaving 15 bases between the germline ends. The sample was PBMCs or a T cell subset sorted from them (not recorded which). The chain carries TRBV4-3 and TRBJ2-7; D might be TRBD1 (6 bases). The sequence came from a man between 18 and 29 years old who had mild COVID-19 (a few samples of this study predate the infection). Cell type and time point are not known. CDR3 nucleotide sequence: TGCGCCAGCAGCCAAGGCAGAACAGGGTTCGACGAGCAGTACTTC. It yields the protein CASSQGRTGFDEQYF.